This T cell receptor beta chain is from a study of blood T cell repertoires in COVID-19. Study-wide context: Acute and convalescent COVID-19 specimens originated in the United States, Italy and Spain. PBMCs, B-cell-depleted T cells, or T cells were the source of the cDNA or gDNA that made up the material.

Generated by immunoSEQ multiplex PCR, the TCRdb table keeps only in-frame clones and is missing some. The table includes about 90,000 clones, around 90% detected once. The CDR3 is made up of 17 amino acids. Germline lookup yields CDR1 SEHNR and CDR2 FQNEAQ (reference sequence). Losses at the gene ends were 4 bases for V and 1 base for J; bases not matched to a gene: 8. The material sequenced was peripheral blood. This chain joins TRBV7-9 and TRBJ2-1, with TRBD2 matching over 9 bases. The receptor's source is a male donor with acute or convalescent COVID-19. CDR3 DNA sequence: TGTGCCAGCAGCTCCCCGGCGGGAGGGGGATCCTACAATGAGCAGTTCTTC. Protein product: CASSSPAGGGSYNEQFF.